The next 26 T cell receptor beta chains were all read from a single sample in a study of Graves' ophthalmopathy and Graves' hyperthyroidism. Beta-chain TCR CDR3 regions were amplified from RNA transcripts. Second-round multiplex PCR followed a first-round RT-PCR using HTBI primers. TCRdb used MiXCR to reprocess the multiplex PCR reads, holding one entry per CDR3 protein. Of about 1.2 million distinct CDR3 sequences listed, about 40% were seen once; the top ten hold over 8.5%. The specimen sequenced was peripheral blood or thyroid tissue (not recorded which). The receptors were sampled from an adult man with Graves' hyperthyroidism.

This chain joins TRBV20-1 and TRBJ2-5; 12 bases map to TRBD2. Germline CDR1 reads DFQATT; CDR2 reads SNEGSKA (reference sequence). The CDR3 loop spans 14 amino acids. The J segment lost 5 bases and the V segment lost 6 bases, leaving 7 bases of the junction unmatched. In DNA, the CDR3 is TGCAGTGCCGGACTAGCGGGGCCCTTGGAGACCCAGTACTTC. This gives the protein CSAGLAGPLETQYF.

The J gene is TRBJ2-5, the V gene TRBV6-6; 11 bases are shared with TRBD2. Trimming at V came to 6 bases and at J to 4 bases, leaving 13 bases not matched to a gene. The CDR3 is made up of 17 amino acids. CDR1 and CDR2 (germline): MNHNY, SVGAGI (reference sequence). The CDR3 region is CASSTISGRGSLETQYF. In DNA form, the CDR3 reads TGTGCCAGCAGCACCATTAGCGGGAGGGGTAGTCTAGAGACCCAGTACTTC.

This clonotype was picked up many times. The chain combines TRBV15 with TRBJ2-5; D unresolved. V was shortened by 0 bases and J by 7 bases, with 9 bases between the two germline ends. CDR1 and CDR2 from the germline V gene are LNHNV and YYDKDF (reference sequence). This CDR3 spans 13 amino acids. The CDR3 sequence: CATSREVVGTQYF. CDR3 coding DNA: TGTGCCACCAGCAGAGAGGTTGTCGGGACCCAGTACTTC. Variable domain in full (rest from reference TRBV15 and TRBJ2-5): DAMVIQNPRYQVTQFGKPVTLSCSQTLNHNVMYWYQQKSSQAPKLLFHYYDKDFNNEADTPDNFQSRRPNTSFCFLDIRSPGLGDTAMYLCATSREVVGTQYFGPGTRLLVL.

The V and J genes are TRBV7-2 and TRBJ2-2, with D unresolved. The germline V gene encodes CDR1 SGHTA and CDR2 FQGNSA. The CDR3 covers 14 residues. V lost 5 bases to trimming and J lost 3 bases, with 10 bases between them. For the CDR3, the DNA is TGTGCCAGCAGCAGCTTGGTGGACACCGGGGAGCTGTTTTTT. Amino acids: CASSSLVDTGELFF.

The rearrangement links TRBV5-1 to TRBJ2-7; 8 positions match TRBD1. Trimming took 4 bases from V and 3 from J; bases not matched to a gene: 9. The CDR3 runs to 15 residues. Per the germline V gene, CDR1 is SGHRS and CDR2 is YFSETQ. The CDR3 reads CASSLNGDRGYEQYF. The CDR3 bases are TGCGCCAGCAGCCTGAATGGAGACAGGGGCTACGAGCAGTACTTC. The complete variable domain, with remaining parts taken from reference TRBV5-1 and TRBJ2-7, reads KAGVTQTPRYLIKTRGQQVTLSCSPISGHRSVSWYQQTPGQGLQFLFEYFSETQRNKGNFPGRFSGRQFSNSRSEMNVSTLELGDSALYLCASSLNGDRGYEQYFGPGTRLTVT.

To note about this clonotype: Lacking the conserved final phenylalanine or tryptophan, this CDR3 likely reflects a read error. The DNA is left out, because the CDR3 cannot be placed on it with certainty; the CDR3 is given as TCRdb lists it. The genes are TRBV7-2 and TRBJ2-5; the table's D call of TRBD2 was not tested on the DNA. The CDR3 extends over 12 residues, inclusive of both ends. Germline lookup yields CDR1 SGHTA and CDR2 FQGNSA. The CDR3 sequence: CAGGDYGYTFGS.

A word on this clonotype: This may be a read error: a much more frequent sequence differs by one nucleotide. This sequence joins TRBV20-1 and TRBJ2-7, with D hard to call. The ends were cut back, 6 bases at V and 0 bases at J, with 6 bases in the middle. The length of the CDR3 is 11 residues. Germline values: CDR1 DFQATT, CDR2 SNEGSKA (reference sequence). CDR3 loop: CSASASYEQYF. CDR3 in DNA: TGCAGTGCATCCGCCTCCTACGAGCAGTACTTC.

At least ten counts were recorded for this clonotype. This chain joins TRBV7-2 and TRBJ1-6, with TRBD1 identical over 7 bases. The ends lost 4 bases at V and 14 bases at J; junction bases unmatched: 11. The CDR3 runs to 14 residues. Germline V gene data show CDR1 as SGHTA and CDR2 as FQGNSA. The CDR3 region has the DNA TGTGCCAGCAGCTCCGGGACAGCGAAATCGGCCCTCCACTTT. This sequence encodes CASSSGTAKSALHF.

The chain joins TRBV2 to TRBJ2-5, with 8 bases identical to TRBD1. Germline V lookup: CDR1 SNHLY, CDR2 FYNNEI. The trim removed 9 bases at V and 2 bases at J, leaving 14 bases unmatched. The CDR3 has 16 residues. The DNA of the CDR3 is TGTGCCAGTTCGGCGGGGACAGGTCGGGTTCAAGAGACCCAGTACTTC. Its protein is CASSAGTGRVQETQYF. The whole variable domain, remainder taken from reference TRBV2 and TRBJ2-5, is EPEVTQTPSHQVTQMGQEVILRCVPISNHLYFYWYRQILGQKVEFLVSFYNNEISEKSEIFDDQFSVERPDGSNFTLKIRSTKLEDSAMYFCASSAGTGRVQETQYFGPGTRLLVL.

The rearrangement uses TRBV10-3 and TRBJ2-2, with a tentative D call TRBD2 (5 bases). The V end lost 6 bases, the J end lost 3 bases, and 5 bases lay between the germline ends. Germline V gene sequence: CDR1 ENHRY, CDR2 SYGVKD. This CDR3 contains 12 residues. The CDR3 is CAIREDTGELFF. The CDR3 coding sequence is TGTGCCATCAGGGAGGACACCGGGGAGCTGTTTTTT.

This sequence joins TRBV19 and TRBJ2-5; D not certain. The DNA end is more similar to TRBJ2-1, so the J call may be wrong. Per germline, CDR1 LNHDA and CDR2 SQIVND (reference sequence). CDR3 size: 11 residues. This CDR3 reads CASTLGREQFF. CDR3 sequence (DNA): TGTGCCAGTACCCTAGGCAGAGAGCAGTTCTTC.

The sample holds many counts of this clonotype. The chain employs TRBV19 and TRBJ2-7; no reliable D call. The CDR3 consists of 12 residues. CDR1 is LNHDA, CDR2 SQIVND, per germline (reference sequence). V was pared by 1 base and J by 6 bases, with 7 bases between. CDR3 loop: CASSIAEGEQYF. The CDR3 DNA is TGTGCCAGTAGTATAGCGGAAGGCGAGCAGTACTTC.

At least ten counts were recorded for this clonotype. The chain has TRBV7-2 and TRBJ2-7; TRBD1 aligns across 9 bases. Germline values: CDR1 SGHTA, CDR2 FQGNSA. The CDR3 runs to 15 residues. With 5 bases clipped from V and 6 bases from J, the junction kept 11 bases outside the gene matches. The CDR3 spells CASSPGRDRAAEQYF. As DNA, the CDR3 is TGTGCCAGCAGCCCCGGGCGGGACAGGGCCGCCGAGCAGTACTTC.

Only a few counts were recorded for this clonotype. The chain combines TRBV27 with TRBJ1-6; 7 nucleotides match TRBD1. The CDR3 runs 14 residues. Germline V gives CDR1 MNHEY, CDR2 SMNVEV (reference sequence). Germline trimming cut 6 bases from V and 8 bases from J; bases unmatched to any gene: 7. CDR3 sequence (DNA): TGTGCCAGCAGCACACCGGGACAGTATTCACCCCTCCACTTT. It is translated as CASSTPGQYSPLHF.

This chain joins TRBV12-3 or TRBV12-4 and TRBJ2-5; a possible D gene is TRBD1 (6 bases). Trimming stripped 7 bases from V and 9 bases from J, with 24 bases between. The CDR3 runs 15 residues. DNA for the CDR3: TGTGCCAGCACCTCAACCAGGGGAGAGGTTCAGCCCCAGTACTTC. This encodes CASTSTRGEVQPQYF.

The rearrangement uses TRBV11-2 and TRBJ2-3, with 10 bases fitting TRBD2. Germline V gene sequence: CDR1 SGHAT, CDR2 FQNNGV. This CDR3 comprises 15 residues. With V trimmed by 6 bases and J by 3 bases, 6 bases remained unmatched. The CDR3 coding sequence is TGTGCCAGCAGTGAAACTAGCGGGGAAACAGATACGCAGTATTTT. Encoded protein: CASSETSGETDTQYF.

A remark on this clonotype: A much larger clonotype is one base distant, so this may be a read error. CDR3 amino acids: CAGSPPRGYGYTF. The CDR3 nucleotides are TGTGCCGGCAGTCCCCCGAGGGGCTATGGCTACACCTTC. This rearrangement joins TRBV6-6 to TRBJ1-2; D is possibly TRBD1 (5 bases). Germline loops: CDR1 MNHNY, CDR2 SVGAGI (reference sequence). CDR3 length equals 13 residues.

This rearrangement joins TRBV15 to TRBJ1-4; 7 bases align to TRBD1. CDR1 and CDR2 (germline): LNHNV, YYDKDF (reference sequence). This CDR3 has 13 amino acids. V lost 3 bases to trimming and J lost 10 bases; unmatched junction nucleotides: 5. The CDR3 protein is CATSSGGGGKLFF. The CDR3 DNA reads TGTGCCACCAGCAGCGGAGGGGGCGGAAAACTGTTTTTT.

The J gene is TRBJ2-2, the V gene TRBV30; D remains unclear. The CDR3 consists of 11 residues. V was clipped by 5 bases and J by 4 bases, with 5 bases between them. Germline CDR1 is GTSNPN and CDR2 is SVGIG (reference sequence). The CDR3 region has the DNA TGTGCCTGGGGGCGCACCGGGGAGCTGTTTTTT. Encoded protein: CAWGRTGELFF. Drawing the rest from reference TRBV30 and TRBJ2-2, the complete variable domain is SQTIHQWPATLVQPVGSPLSLECTVEGTSNPNLYWYRQAAGRGLQLLFYSVGIGQISSEVPQNLSASRPQDRQFILSSKKLLLSDSGFYLCAWGRTGELFFGEGSRLTVL.

This clonotype was found a few times. The chain uses TRBV10-2 and TRBJ1-5, with TRBD1 matching 8 bases. The CDR3 loop spans 14 amino acids. Trimming took 6 bases from V and 7 from J; bases not matched to a gene: 8. CDR1 and CDR2 (germline): WSHSY, SAAADI. The CDR3 spells CASRKTGVEQPQHF. CDR3 DNA sequence: TGCGCCAGCAGGAAGACAGGGGTGGAACAGCCCCAGCATTTT.

This chain uses TRBV19 with TRBJ1-1; D perhaps matches TRBD1 (5 bases). Between the trimmed V and J ends, which lost 7 bases and 7 bases, there was a span of 22 bases. The CDR3 length is 15 residues. Germline V gene lookup returns CDR1 LNHDA and CDR2 SQIVND (reference sequence). As DNA, the CDR3 is TGTGCCAGTACCAATCTCATGGGGGTTACCGGTGAAGCTTTCTTT. Amino acids: CASTNLMGVTGEAFF.

This sequence joins TRBV12-3 or TRBV12-4 and TRBJ1-2; D perhaps matches TRBD1 (5 bases). V was cut by 5 bases and J by 7 bases, with 11 bases left in between. CDR3 size: 12 residues. The CDR3 sequence is CASSRGAGGYTF. The CDR3 bases are TGTGCCAGCAGTCGTGGGGCTGGTGGCTACACCTTC.

In the case of this clonotype: Just one base apart from a much larger clone, this may be a read error. The chain recombines TRBV14 with TRBJ2-7, with D unresolved. CDR1 SGHDN and CDR2 FVKESK come from the germline V gene. The CDR3 spans 12 residues. V was trimmed by 2 bases and J by 5 bases, leaving 7 bases between them. The CDR3 loop reads CASSQKLHEQYF. Written as DNA, the CDR3 is TGTGCCAGCAGCCAAAAACTTCACGAGCAGTACTTC.

Note on this clonotype: Sequence at one end of the junction differs from germline and may be a read error. The chain combines TRBV10-3 with TRBJ2-5; a possible D gene is TRBD2 (6 bases). This CDR3 is 8 amino acids long. CDR1 and CDR2 (germline): ENHRY, SYGVKD. The CDR3 DNA is TGTGCCTCCAGAGGAGGGGACTTC. Translated: CASRGGDF.

This clonotype was detected only a few times. The J gene is TRBJ2-2, the V gene TRBV9; D is unresolved. Trimming removed 0 bases at V and 3 bases at J, with 9 bases between. Germline CDR1 and CDR2: SGDLS and YYNGEE. CDR3 length equals 15 residues. The CDR3 DNA reads as TGTGCCAGCAGCGTAGAAGGACGGGACACCGGGGAGCTGTTTTTT. Translated: CASSVEGRDTGELFF.

J is TRBJ2-7 and V is TRBV12-3 or TRBV12-4; TRBD2 matches at 10 bases. The CDR3 has 16 amino acids. Trimming cost V 5 bases and J 6 bases; bases outside gene matches: 13. The CDR3 coding sequence is TGTGCCAGCAGTCACAACGGACTAGCGGCCAGTTTCGAGCAGTACTTC. This gives the protein CASSHNGLAASFEQYF.